This T cell receptor beta chain was profiled in a study of shared clonotypes between healthy human individuals. The CDR3 has 13 amino acids. Germline V gene data show CDR1 as MDHEN and CDR2 as SYDVKM. The V end lost 5 bases, the J end lost 7 bases, and 14 bases lay between the germline ends. Only in-frame clones appear in the TCRdb table, and some are missing; sequencing was by immunoSEQ multiplex PCR. The table lists some 2,000,000 clones, approximately 94% of them singletons. This sequence joins TRBV28 and TRBJ2-5; tentative D call: TRBD1 (7 bases). The sequence derives from a man between 18 and 29 years old in good health. Sample: naive CD4+ T cells sorted from blood. The subset is: CD45RA+ positively selected. The CDR3 here is CASSPRQGGTQYF. The DNA for the CDR3 is TGTGCCAGCAGTCCCCGGCAGGGGGGGACCCAGTACTTC. The entire variable domain, with the rest obtained from reference TRBV28 and TRBJ2-5, is as follows: DVKVTQSSRYLVKRTGEKVFLECVQDMDHENMFWYRQDPGLGLRLIYFSYDVKMKEKGDIPEGYSVSREKKERFSLILESASTNQTSMYLCASSPRQGGTQYFGPGTRLLVL.